The 16 T cell receptor beta chains below all came from one sample that was sequenced in a study of T cell changes during pregnancy in multiple sclerosis. This table comes from immunoSEQ multiplex PCR, and its TCRdb copy is limited to in-frame clones, with some not included. The data contain about 79,000 clones, just under 95% of them singletons. The source material was peripheral blood, sampled in the second trimester of pregnancy. Source of these receptors: a female donor in good health, enrolled as a control in a pregnancy study.

CDR3 DNA sequence: TGTGCCAGCAAAGGACAGGGGCATAATTCACCCCTCCACTTT. Its translation: CASKGQGHNSPLHF. The chain employs TRBV6-5 and TRBJ1-6; 9 nucleotides line up with TRBD1. CDR1 is MNHEY and CDR2 is SVGAGI in the germline V gene. The V segment lost 7 bases and the J segment 5 bases; nucleotides outside the gene matches: 3. The CDR3 is 14 residues long.

This chain joins TRBV6-1 and TRBJ2-3; no clear D. CDR3 size: 15 residues. In germline, CDR1 is MNHNS, CDR2 SASEGT. V lost 8 bases and J lost 2, with 17 bases in between. The CDR3 region is CASCLGGDHTDTQYF. CDR3 coding DNA: TGTGCCAGCTGTCTTGGCGGAGACCACACAGATACGCAGTATTTT.

This rearrangement joins TRBV2 to TRBJ1-1, with TRBD1 matching 8 bases. The CDR3 covers 13 residues. V shed 6 bases and J 3 bases; nucleotides not matched to a gene: 3. The germline V gene encodes CDR1 SNHLY and CDR2 FYNNEI. The chain's CDR3 is CASRQGEDTEAFF. Written as DNA, the CDR3 is TGTGCCAGCAGACAGGGGGAGGACACTGAAGCTTTCTTT.

This chain connects TRBV7-2 to TRBJ1-5; 10 bases are shared with TRBD1. The CDR3 runs 16 residues. CDR1 and CDR2 (germline): SGHTA, FQGNSA. With 2 bases clipped from V and 7 bases from J, the junction kept 8 bases outside the gene matches. CDR3 region: CASSLSGTGVSQPQHF. The DNA for the CDR3 is TGTGCCAGCAGCTTATCCGGGACAGGGGTTTCCCAGCCCCAGCATTTT.

This rearrangement joins TRBV4-2 to TRBJ1-4, with TRBD1 identical over 8 bases. Germline CDR1 is LGHNA and CDR2 is YNFKEQ. The CDR3 is 15 amino acids. Germline trimming cut 4 bases from V and 1 base from J; bases unmatched to any gene: 2. The CDR3 loop is CASSRTGGTNEKLFF. CDR3 bases: TGTGCCAGCAGCCGCACAGGGGGAACTAATGAAAAACTGTTTTTT.

The rearrangement links TRBV27 to TRBJ1-1; no definite D call. This CDR3 has 14 amino acids. Germline CDR1 reads MNHEY; CDR2 reads SMNVEV (reference sequence). The V gene lost 0 bases and the J gene lost 3 bases, with 8 bases spanning the gap. The CDR3 loop is CASSLSIRDTEAFF. The CDR3 DNA reads TGTGCCAGCAGTTTATCCATCCGGGACACTGAAGCTTTCTTT.

The chain employs TRBV11-2 and TRBJ1-1; TRBD1 is a possible D gene (6 bases). CDR3 length equals 13 residues. V gave up 2 bases and J gave up 5 bases, with 9 bases separating them. Germline loops: CDR1 SGHAT, CDR2 FQNNGV. CDR3 protein: CASSLPDRTEAFF. The DNA of the CDR3 is TGTGCCAGCAGCTTACCCGACAGGACTGAAGCTTTCTTT.

J is TRBJ2-7 and V is TRBV4-1; 9 bases are shared with TRBD1. Germline CDR1 MGHRA, CDR2 YSYEKL. CDR3 length equals 14 residues. J was trimmed by 5 bases and V by 1 base; bases with no gene match: 3. In DNA, the CDR3 is TGCGCCAGCAGCCAAGCGGACAGGGGCCACGAGCAGTACTTC. Translating gives CASSQADRGHEQYF.

The V and J genes are TRBV7-8 and TRBJ2-3; 10 bases are a match to TRBD2. The CDR3 contains 20 residues. Per the germline V gene, CDR1 is SGHVS and CDR2 is FQNEAQ. V was pared by 1 base and J by 0 bases, with 13 bases of the junction left unmatched. The CDR3 DNA reads as TGTGCCAGCAGCTTAGATATAGCGGGGGGCGTGATGTCTAGCACAGATACGCAGTATTTT. Translation: CASSLDIAGGVMSSTDTQYF.

The gene calls are TRBV5-6 and TRBJ1-5; perhaps TRBD1 as D (6 bases). The ends were cut back, 4 bases at V and 4 bases at J, with 18 bases in the middle. The CDR3 runs 16 residues. Germline V gene data show CDR1 as SGHDT and CDR2 as YYEEEE. As DNA, the CDR3 is TGTGCCAGCAGCCTGGGTGCGGGGGCCATAAATCAGCCCCAGCATTTT. Translating gives CASSLGAGAINQPQHF.

The chain recombines TRBV6-1 with TRBJ2-2; 9 nucleotides agree with TRBD2. The J segment lost 7 bases and the V segment lost 5 bases, leaving 8 bases of the junction unmatched. The CDR3 length is 15 residues. CDR1 is MNHNS and CDR2 is SASEGT in the germline V gene. Here the CDR3 reads CASSQTRGGHGELFF. In DNA, the CDR3 is TGTGCCAGCAGTCAGACGCGGGGGGGCCACGGGGAGCTGTTTTTT.

This clone was seen a few times. The chain couples TRBV19 to TRBJ1-1; TRBD1 might be the D (6 bases). This CDR3 is 13 amino acids long. Germline-derived CDR1 and CDR2 are LNHDA and SQIVND (reference sequence). The V gene lost 10 bases and the J gene lost 1 base, with 13 bases spanning the gap. CDR3 sequence (DNA): TGTGCCACCCAGGACAGACCGAACACTGAAGCTTTCTTT. Translation gives CATQDRPNTEAFF.

The V gene is TRBV30, the J gene TRBJ1-1, with D uncertain. The V end lost 3 bases, the J end lost 4 bases, and 6 bases lay between the germline ends. Looked up from germline, CDR1 is GTSNPN and CDR2 is SVGIG (reference sequence). This CDR3 spans 11 amino acids. CDR3 region: CAWRGVTEAFF. The CDR3 DNA is TGTGCCTGGAGGGGCGTCACTGAAGCTTTCTTT. Drawing the rest from reference TRBV30 and TRBJ1-1, the complete variable domain is SQTIHQWPATLVQPVGSPLSLECTVEGTSNPNLYWYRQAAGRGLQLLFYSVGIGQISSEVPQNLSASRPQDRQFILSSKKLLLSDSGFYLCAWRGVTEAFFGQGTRLTVV.

The genes are TRBV7-2 and TRBJ1-1, with D unresolved. The germline V and J ends were trimmed by 4 bases and 6 bases, with 9 bases remaining between them. CDR3 length: 12 residues. The germline V gene has CDR1 SGHTA and CDR2 FQGNSA. CDR3 protein: CASSSGSSEAFF. As DNA, the CDR3 is TGTGCCAGCAGCTCCGGGTCATCTGAAGCTTTCTTT.

This chain links TRBV6-5 with TRBJ1-5, with a weak D call TRBD1 (6 bases). V was pared by 10 bases and J by 2 bases, with 15 bases between. Germline-derived CDR1 and CDR2 are MNHEY and SVGAGI. CDR3 length equals 14 residues. CDR3 protein: CATARGGGNQPQHF. The CDR3 nucleotides read TGTGCCACCGCGAGGGGGGGCGGCAATCAGCCCCAGCATTTT.

The chain carries TRBV4-3 and TRBJ2-7; possibly TRBD2 for D (7 bases). The length of the CDR3 is 16 residues. Deletions cut 4 bases from V and 2 bases from J, with 18 bases between. Germline assignment: CDR1 LGHNA and CDR2 YSLEER. The CDR3 bases are TGCGCCAGCAGCCCCAGTCGCGGGGGCTCTACCTACGAGCAGTACTTC. Protein product: CASSPSRGGSTYEQYF.